The clone carrying this T cell receptor (beta chain) was seen ten or more times. Assembly of TCR beta libraries relied on iRepertoire HTBI primers together with Arm-PCR of CDR3 regions. A single record per CDR3 protein comes from TCRdb applying MiXCR to the multiplex PCR reads. The sample lists a few hundred thousand distinct CDR3 sequences, approximately 15% occurring once. The CDR3 consists of 15 residues. Trimming shortened V by 5 bases and J by 4 bases, and 16 bases separated the two germline ends. Per germline, CDR1 SEHNR and CDR2 FQNEAQ (reference sequence). This sample is drawn from a study of regulatory T cells in long-lasting Graves disease. Time point of the sample: newly diagnosed GD, antithyroid drugs for less than 3 months. PBMCs were the source of the RNA used for TCR sequencing. These same records also appear under a second study, on T cells in Graves' hyperthyroidism and ophthalmopathy.

This sequence was found in a woman aged 40 to 49 with Graves disease. Specimen: peripheral blood mononuclear cells (PBMCs), collected at new diagnosis, from a patient treated with antithyroid drugs. The J gene is TRBJ2-3, the V gene TRBV7-9; D unclear. The CDR3 region is CASSPDGAAADTQYF. CDR3 DNA: TGTGCCAGCAGCCCAGATGGCGCCGCGGCAGATACGCAGTATTTT.